What follows are 11 T cell receptor beta chains derived from one specimen sequenced in a study of OX40 agonist ivuxolimab in advanced cancers. Produced via immunoSEQ multiplex PCR; TCRdb's table is partial and in-frame only. The sample contains around 53,000 clones, around 83% of which appear only once. The source material was CD4+ or CD8+ T cells sorted from blood, sampled in a trial of the OX40 agonist ivuxolimab. The source is an adult with an advanced solid tumor such as melanoma, head and neck, liver or kidney cancer.

The chain is built from TRBV28 and TRBJ2-7, with TRBD1 matching 7 bases. V trimming: 6 bases; J trimming: 3 bases; junction bases outside the gene matches: 8. Germline-derived CDR1 and CDR2 are MDHEN and SYDVKM. The CDR3 totals 14 residues. The CDR3 region has the DNA TGTGCCAGCAGCAGATCGACAGGGATCTACGAGCAGTACTTC. Amino acid sequence: CASSRSTGIYEQYF.

This chain connects TRBV6-6 to TRBJ2-5; D remains ambiguous. V dropped 3 bases and J dropped 4 bases, with 9 bases sitting between them. The CDR3 is made up of 13 amino acids. CDR1 is MNHNY and CDR2 is SVGAGI in the germline V gene (reference sequence). The CDR3: CASSYVLGETQYF. In DNA, the CDR3 is TGTGCCAGCAGTTATGTCCTGGGAGAGACCCAGTACTTC.

A note on this clone: Sequence at one end of the junction differs from germline and may be a read error. V usage is TRBV7-7 and J usage is TRBJ2-5; D is perhaps TRBD1 or TRBD2 (6 bases each). Germline values: CDR1 SSHAT, CDR2 FNYEAQ (reference sequence). CDR3 length: 15 amino acids. DNA for the CDR3: TGTGCTAGCAGCTTAGGAGGGACATTCCAAGAGACCCAGTACTTC. Its translation: CASSLGGTFQETQYF.

V and J are TRBV5-1 and TRBJ1-2, with unresolved D. The V gene lost 1 base and the J gene lost 0 bases, with 7 bases spanning the gap. The CDR3 is 14 residues long. CDR1 is SGHRS, CDR2 YFSETQ, per germline. Written as DNA, the CDR3 is TGCGCCAGCAGCTTGACTCCAACTAACTATGGCTACACCTTC. It codes for CASSLTPTNYGYTF. Variable domain in full (rest from reference TRBV5-1 and TRBJ1-2): KAGVTQTPRYLIKTRGQQVTLSCSPISGHRSVSWYQQTPGQGLQFLFEYFSETQRNKGNFPGRFSGRQFSNSRSEMNVSTLELGDSALYLCASSLTPTNYGYTFGSGTRLTVV.

The chain links TRBV25-1 to TRBJ2-7; TRBD2 agrees at 7 bases. From germline, CDR1 is MGHDK and CDR2 SYGVNS. This CDR3 comprises 11 residues. With V trimmed by 8 bases and J by 8 bases, 6 bases remained unmatched. The DNA of the CDR3 is TGTGCCAGCTCCCTCGGGGGGAAGCAGTACTTC. This translates into CASSLGGKQYF.

Concerning this clone: The junction shows a germline mismatch at one end, possibly a read error. The rearrangement links TRBV4-2 to TRBJ1-2; D not resolved. Per the germline V gene, CDR1 is LGHNA and CDR2 is YNFKEQ. This CDR3 spans 15 amino acids. In DNA, the CDR3 is TGTACCAGCAGCCAAGATCGAGGCAGGAGTTATGGCTACACCTTC. It specifies CTSSQDRGRSYGYTF.

This clone was seen only a few times. CDR3 in DNA: TGTGCCATCAGTGAGGGGGGCGATATGTCTGGAAACACCATATATTTT. Residues: CAISEGGDMSGNTIYF. The chain employs TRBV10-3 and TRBJ1-3; maybe TRBD1 (6 bases). Germline assignment: CDR1 ENHRY and CDR2 SYGVKD. V was shortened by 2 bases and J by 1 base, with 12 bases between the two germline ends. The CDR3 contains 16 residues.

This chain links TRBV7-8 with TRBJ2-1; D may match TRBD1 or TRBD2 (5 bases each). Germline V CDR1 and CDR2: SGHVS, FQNEAQ. The ends were cut back, 5 bases at V and 6 bases at J, with 17 bases in the middle. The CDR3 sequence is 15 residues long. Here the CDR3 reads CASSPRDVLGNEQFF. In DNA, the CDR3 is TGTGCCAGCAGCCCCCGGGACGTATTGGGCAATGAGCAGTTCTTC.

This clone was seen once. DNA of the CDR3: TGTGCCAGCAGCCGAGGGGGACGGATGAACACTGAAGCTTTCTTT. Protein sequence: CASSRGGRMNTEAFF. The chain carries TRBV7-2 and TRBJ1-1; maybe TRBD1 (6 bases). The ends were cut back, 5 bases at V and 0 bases at J, with 13 bases in the middle. This CDR3 contains 15 residues. Germline-derived CDR1 and CDR2 are SGHTA and FQGNSA.

This chain links TRBV28 with TRBJ2-1; D might be TRBD2 (7 bases). The CDR3 has 15 residues. V lost 6 bases and J 7 bases, leaving 19 bases between the germline ends. Germline V gives CDR1 MDHEN, CDR2 SYDVKM. CDR3 region: CASSPPGGRRNEQFF. The CDR3 DNA reads TGTGCCAGCAGCCCACCGGGGGGCCGGAGGAATGAGCAGTTCTTC.

The chain employs TRBV10-2 and TRBJ2-7; the D gene is possibly TRBD1 (6 bases). The CDR3 length is 14 residues. Germline values: CDR1 WSHSY, CDR2 SAAADI. The ends were cut back, 6 bases at V and 2 bases at J, with 14 bases in the middle. The CDR3 region is CASRVGTYPYEQYF. CDR3 bases: TGCGCCAGCAGGGTCGGGACATACCCCTACGAGCAGTACTTC.